This TCR beta chain came from a study of shared clonotypes between healthy human individuals. Some clones are missing from TCRdb's copy, which holds only in-frame ones; the method was immunoSEQ multiplex PCR. The top ten hold approximately 2% of the sample, which has more than 550,000 clones, over 60% seen once. With V trimmed by 3 bases and J by 2 bases, 9 bases remained unmatched. Germline V lookup: CDR1 SGDLS, CDR2 YYNGEE. The CDR3 consists of 16 residues. This sequence joins TRBV9 and TRBJ2-7; 9 nucleotides match TRBD2. The material sequenced was memory CD4+ T cells sorted from blood. Subset given: CD45RA-negative fraction. This TCR came from a woman in her twenties or thirties in good health. The CDR3 DNA sequence: TGTGCCAGCAGCGAGGGAGGGGTAGCGGGAGCCTACGAGCAGTACTTC. Its protein product is CASSEGGVAGAYEQYF. The full variable domain, its missing parts supplied by reference TRBV9 and TRBJ2-7, is DSGVTQTPKHLITATGQRVTLRCSPRSGDLSVYWYQQSLDQGLQFLIQYYNGEERAKGNILERFSAQQFPDLHSELNLSSLELGDSALYFCASSEGGVAGAYEQYFGPGTRLTVT.